A single sample gave rise to the 11 T cell receptor beta chains below, sequenced in a study of blood T cell repertoires in COVID-19. Measured with immunoSEQ multiplex PCR; TCRdb has only the in-frame clones, and not every one. Of approximately 76,000 clones listed, over 70% were seen once; the top ten hold less than 40%. The material sequenced was peripheral blood. Receptor source: a man older than 75 with active or convalescent COVID-19.

This sequence joins TRBV7-9 and TRBJ1-1, with TRBD1 identical over 7 bases. CDR3 size: 13 residues. J lost 5 bases, V lost 4 bases, and 4 bases had no gene match. In germline, CDR1 is SEHNR, CDR2 FQNEAQ (reference sequence). The CDR3 DNA is TGTGCCAGCAGCTCCTCGGACAGGACTGAAGCTTTCTTT. Residues: CASSSSDRTEAFF.

The genes are TRBV6-5 and TRBJ1-4; 9 bases are a match to TRBD1. J was trimmed by 1 base and V by 6 bases; bases with no gene match: 3. The CDR3 contains 15 residues. Germline V gene data show CDR1 as MNHEY and CDR2 as SVGAGI. CDR3 sequence: CASRDRGLTNEKLFF. The DNA of the CDR3 is TGTGCCAGCAGAGACAGGGGGTTAACTAATGAAAAACTGTTTTTT.

This clone has just a few counts. The chain recombines TRBV19 with TRBJ1-2; tentative D call: TRBD1 (5 bases). V was clipped by 4 bases and J by 8 bases, with 11 bases between them. The CDR3 has 12 amino acids. Germline V gene data show CDR1 as LNHDA and CDR2 as SQIVND (reference sequence). For the CDR3, the DNA is TGTGCCAGTAGTACCCAGGGTCTAGGCTACACCTTC. It codes for CASSTQGLGYTF.

The rearrangement joins TRBV2 to TRBJ1-5; TRBD1 aligns across 7 bases. The CDR3 has 14 amino acids. Germline values: CDR1 SNHLY, CDR2 FYNNEI. V lost 7 bases to trimming and J lost 0 bases; unmatched junction nucleotides: 3. The DNA for the CDR3 is TGTGCCAGCATCCGGGACAGTAGCAATCAGCCCCAGCATTTT. Translating it yields CASIRDSSNQPQHF.

This clone turned up a few times. The chain links TRBV6-1 to TRBJ1-5; no reliable D call. There are 13 residues in the CDR3. Germline CDR1 and CDR2: MNHNS and SASEGT. The V and J ends lost 0 bases and 6 bases respectively, with 6 bases between them. The CDR3: CASSEAFGQPQHF. The CDR3 DNA reads as TGTGCCAGCAGTGAAGCGTTCGGTCAGCCCCAGCATTTT.

This chain connects TRBV5-4 to TRBJ2-3; TRBD2 is a possible D gene (6 bases). This CDR3 is built from 15 residues. Germline-derived CDR1 and CDR2 are SGHNT and YYREEE (reference sequence). V was cut by 4 bases and J by 1 base, with 13 bases left in between. The CDR3 protein is CASSRRDSRTDTQYF. CDR3 nucleotide sequence: TGTGCCAGCAGCAGACGGGACTCCCGCACAGATACGCAGTATTTT.

A single count supports this clone. J is TRBJ2-7 and V is TRBV7-8; no firm D call. The CDR3 contains 14 residues. V was cut by 4 bases and J by 2 bases, with 12 bases left in between. The V gene's germline CDR1 is SGHVS and CDR2 FQNEAQ. CDR3 in amino acids: CASSYGPVTYEQYF. CDR3 DNA sequence: TGTGCCAGCAGCTACGGTCCCGTCACCTACGAGCAGTACTTC.

The chain uses TRBV3-1 (or the pseudogene TRBV3-2) and TRBJ2-5, with a tentative D call TRBD1 (6 bases). Trimming stripped 4 bases from V and 4 bases from J, with 10 bases between. The CDR3 is 13 amino acids. CDR1 and CDR2 from the germline V gene are LGHDT and YNNKEL (reference sequence). CDR3 amino acids: CASSPPQGETQYF. The CDR3 DNA follows: TGTGCCAGCAGCCCACCACAGGGAGAGACCCAGTACTTC.

The chain carries TRBV19 and TRBJ1-2; 8 bases are shared with TRBD1. Germline values: CDR1 LNHDA, CDR2 SQIVND (reference sequence). The ends lost 3 bases at V and 3 bases at J; junction bases unmatched: 6. CDR3 length: 15 amino acids. CDR3 sequence: CASSILTGEHYGYTF. CDR3 DNA: TGTGCCAGTAGTATCCTGACAGGGGAACACTATGGCTACACCTTC.

There are a few counts of this clone. This chain joins TRBV3-1 (or the pseudogene TRBV3-2) and TRBJ1-2, with TRBD1 matching over 11 bases. The ends lost 4 bases at V and 4 bases at J; junction bases unmatched: 2. The germline gives CDR1 LGHDT, CDR2 YNNKEL (reference sequence). This CDR3 spans 14 amino acids. The DNA for the CDR3 is TGTGCCAGCAGCCCGGGGACAGGGGGCTATGGCTACACCTTC. Protein: CASSPGTGGYGYTF.

In DNA, the CDR3 is TGTGCCAGCAGCTTAGGGGGGGGCGCCCAGTATAGCAATCAGCCCCAGCATTTT. It yields the protein CASSLGGGAQYSNQPQHF. The rearrangement joins TRBV7-2 to TRBJ1-5; possibly TRBD1 for D (6 bases). CDR1 and CDR2 (germline): SGHTA, FQGNSA. Trimming shortened V by 1 base and J by 0 bases, and 16 bases separated the two germline ends. The CDR3 extends over 18 amino acids.